In this sample, the clone carrying this TCR beta chain turned up once. The germline CDR1 and CDR2 sequences are MGHRA and YSYEKL. V was trimmed by 3 bases and J by 8 bases, leaving 22 bases between them. This CDR3 has 16 residues. Assay used: immunoSEQ multiplex PCR; TCRdb lists only in-frame clones, some missing. This sample has about 88,000 clones, with 92% found just once. The data originate from a study of technical replicates of blood from a handful of donors. The TCR originated in a human donor in good health. This chain connects TRBV4-1 to TRBJ1-2; D possibly corresponds to TRBD1 (5 bases). The specimen was T cells isolated from PBMCs. The CDR3 loop is CASSQGGRGSAGGYTF. The CDR3 region has the DNA TGCGCCAGCAGCCAGGGGGGACGGGGAAGCGCTGGAGGCTACACCTTC.